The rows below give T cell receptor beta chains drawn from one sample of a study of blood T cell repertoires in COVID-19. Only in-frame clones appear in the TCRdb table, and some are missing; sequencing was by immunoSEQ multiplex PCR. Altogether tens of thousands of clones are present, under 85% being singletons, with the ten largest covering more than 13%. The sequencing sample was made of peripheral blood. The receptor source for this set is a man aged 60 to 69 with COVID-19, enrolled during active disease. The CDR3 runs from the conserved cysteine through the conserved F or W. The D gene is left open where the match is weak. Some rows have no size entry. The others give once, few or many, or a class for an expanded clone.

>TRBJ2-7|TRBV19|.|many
TGTGCCAGTAGTATAGGAGGGTACGAGCAGTACTTC
CASSIGGYEQYF
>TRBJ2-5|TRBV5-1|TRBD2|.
TGCGCCAGCAGCTTGGGACTAGCGGGACTCCAAGAGACCCAGTACTTC
CASSLGLAGLQETQYF
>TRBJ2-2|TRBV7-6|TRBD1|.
TGTGCCAGCAGTTCGACAGGGACGATCGGGGAGCTGTTTTTT
CASSSTGTIGELFF
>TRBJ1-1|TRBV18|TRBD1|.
TGTGCCAGCTCAATAAACACAGGGGCCACTGAAGCTTTCTTT
CASSINTGATEAFF
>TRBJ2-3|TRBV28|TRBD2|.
TGTGCCAGCAGTAGCGGGGGGCTCACAGATACGCAGTATTTT
CASSSGGLTDTQYF
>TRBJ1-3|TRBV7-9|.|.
TGTGCCAGCAGCCTAACTGGAAACACCATATATTTT
CASSLTGNTIYF
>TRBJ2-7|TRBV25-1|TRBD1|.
TGTGCCAGCAGTGCCAACCGGGACAGGGGGCTTGAGCAGTACTTC
CASSANRDRGLEQYF
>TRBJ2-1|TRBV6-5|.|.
TGTGCCAGCAGTTATCAGACTAGACTGTACAATGAGCAGTTCTTC
CASSYQTRLYNEQFF
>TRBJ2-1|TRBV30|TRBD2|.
TGTGCCTGGAAAGGGCCGACTAGCGGAGACAATGAGCAGTTCTTC
CAWKGPTSGDNEQFF
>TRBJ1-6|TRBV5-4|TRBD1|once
TGTGCCAGCAGCCGAAACAGGGGGGAGGTACCCCTCCACTTT
CASSRNRGEVPLHF